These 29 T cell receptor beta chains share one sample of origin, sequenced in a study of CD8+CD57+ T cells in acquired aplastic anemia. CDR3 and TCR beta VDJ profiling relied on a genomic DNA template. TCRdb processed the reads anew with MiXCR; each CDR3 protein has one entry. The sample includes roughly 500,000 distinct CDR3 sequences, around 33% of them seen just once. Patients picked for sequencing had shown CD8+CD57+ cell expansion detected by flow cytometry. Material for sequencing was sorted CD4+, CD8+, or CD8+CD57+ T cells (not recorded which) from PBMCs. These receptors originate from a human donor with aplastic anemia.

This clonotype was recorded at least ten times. CDR3 protein: CASSPGQGSNQPQHF. The CDR3 nucleotides are TGCGCCAGCAGCCCGGGACAGGGAAGCAATCAGCCCCAGCATTTT. The chain links TRBV5-1 to TRBJ1-5, with 9 bases matching TRBD1. Per germline, CDR1 SGHRS and CDR2 YFSETQ. V dropped 4 bases and J dropped 1; count of bases not matched to a gene: 3. The CDR3 totals 15 residues.

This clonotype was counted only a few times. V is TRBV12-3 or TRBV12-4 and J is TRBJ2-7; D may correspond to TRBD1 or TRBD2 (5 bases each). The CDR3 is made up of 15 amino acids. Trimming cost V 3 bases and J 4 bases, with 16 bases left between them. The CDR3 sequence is CASSFNRGRMYEQYF. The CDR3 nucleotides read TGTGCCAGCAGTTTCAACCGGGGCAGGATGTACGAGCAGTACTTC.

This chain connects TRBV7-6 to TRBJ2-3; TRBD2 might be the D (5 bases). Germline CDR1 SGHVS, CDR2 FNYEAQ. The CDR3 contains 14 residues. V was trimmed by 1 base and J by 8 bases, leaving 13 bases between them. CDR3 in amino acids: CASSLGGREGTQYF. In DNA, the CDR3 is TGTGCCAGCAGCTTAGGGGGTAGAGAGGGTACGCAGTATTTT.

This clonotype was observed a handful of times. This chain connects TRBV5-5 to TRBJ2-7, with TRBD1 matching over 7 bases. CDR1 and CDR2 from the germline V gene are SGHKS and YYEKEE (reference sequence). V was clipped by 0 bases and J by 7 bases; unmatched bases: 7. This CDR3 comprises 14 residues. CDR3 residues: CASSLGQGTREQYF. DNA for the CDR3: TGTGCCAGCAGCTTGGGACAGGGAACTAGAGAGCAGTACTTC. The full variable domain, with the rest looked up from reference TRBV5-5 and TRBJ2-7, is DAGVTQSPTHLIKTRGQQVTLRCSPISGHKSVSWYQQVLGQGPQFIFQYYEKEERGRGNFPDRFSARQFPNYSSELNVNALLLGDSALYLCASSLGQGTREQYFGPGTRLTVT.

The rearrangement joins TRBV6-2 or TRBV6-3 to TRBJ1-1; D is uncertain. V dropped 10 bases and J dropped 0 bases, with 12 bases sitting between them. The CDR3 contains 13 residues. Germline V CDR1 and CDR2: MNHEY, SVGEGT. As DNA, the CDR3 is TGTGCCACCAGCCAGGTCATGAACACTGAAGCTTTCTTT. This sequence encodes CATSQVMNTEAFF.

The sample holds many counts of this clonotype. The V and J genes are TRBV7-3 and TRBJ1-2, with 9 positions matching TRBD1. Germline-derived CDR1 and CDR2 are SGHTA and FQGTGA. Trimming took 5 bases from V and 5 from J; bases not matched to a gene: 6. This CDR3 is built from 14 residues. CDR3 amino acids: CASSLRDRDYGYTF. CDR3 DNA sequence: TGTGCCAGCAGCCTCCGGGACAGGGATTATGGCTACACCTTC.

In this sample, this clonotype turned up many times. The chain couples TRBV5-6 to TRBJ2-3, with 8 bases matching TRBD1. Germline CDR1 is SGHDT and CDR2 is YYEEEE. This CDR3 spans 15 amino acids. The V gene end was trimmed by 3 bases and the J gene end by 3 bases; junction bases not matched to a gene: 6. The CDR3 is CASSYGQGPTDTQYF. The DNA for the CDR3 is TGTGCCAGCAGCTATGGACAGGGCCCTACAGATACGCAGTATTTT.

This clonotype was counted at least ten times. CDR3 nucleotides: TGTGCCAGCAGCTTTAGCGAATACTACGAGCAGTACTTC. Translating it yields CASSFSEYYEQYF. The chain joins TRBV7-9 to TRBJ2-7; D perhaps matches TRBD2 (5 bases). Germline CDR1 is SEHNR and CDR2 is FQNEAQ (reference sequence). The CDR3 covers 13 residues. The V end lost 3 bases, the J end lost 3 bases, and 9 bases lay between the germline ends.

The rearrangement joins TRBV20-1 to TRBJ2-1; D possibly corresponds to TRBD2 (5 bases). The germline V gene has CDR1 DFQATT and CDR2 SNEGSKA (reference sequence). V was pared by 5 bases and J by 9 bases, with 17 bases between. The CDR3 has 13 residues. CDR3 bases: TGCAGTGCTCCGTTCCGGGATGGTAGTGAGCAGTTCTTC. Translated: CSAPFRDGSEQFF.

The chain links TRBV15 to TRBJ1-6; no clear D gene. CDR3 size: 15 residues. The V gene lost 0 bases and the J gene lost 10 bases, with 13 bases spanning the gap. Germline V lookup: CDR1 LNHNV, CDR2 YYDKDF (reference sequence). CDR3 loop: CATSRDRAARSPLHF. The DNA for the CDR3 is TGTGCCACCAGCAGAGATAGGGCAGCCCGCTCACCCCTCCACTTT.

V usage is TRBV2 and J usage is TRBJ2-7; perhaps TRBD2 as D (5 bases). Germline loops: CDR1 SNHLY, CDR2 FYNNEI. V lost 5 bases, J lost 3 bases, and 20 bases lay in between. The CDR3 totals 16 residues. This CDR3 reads CASSSFETGIDYEQYF. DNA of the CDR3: TGTGCCAGCAGTTCGTTCGAAACCGGGATCGACTACGAGCAGTACTTC.

The CDR3 nucleotides are TGTGCCAGCAGCTCTTCGGACAGGGGCAACACTGAAGCTTTCTTT. Translating it yields CASSSSDRGNTEAFF. The V gene is TRBV7-2, the J gene TRBJ1-1; 9 bases are a match to TRBD1. Per the germline V gene, CDR1 is SGHTA and CDR2 is FQGNSA. The V segment lost 4 bases and the J segment 2 bases; nucleotides outside the gene matches: 5. This CDR3 has 15 residues.

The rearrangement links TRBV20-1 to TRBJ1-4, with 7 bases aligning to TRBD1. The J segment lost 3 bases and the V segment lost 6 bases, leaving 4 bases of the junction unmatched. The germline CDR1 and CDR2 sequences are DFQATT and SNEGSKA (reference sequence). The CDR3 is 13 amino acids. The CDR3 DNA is TGCAGTGCCGATGACAGGGCTAATGAAAAACTGTTTTTT. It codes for CSADDRANEKLFF.

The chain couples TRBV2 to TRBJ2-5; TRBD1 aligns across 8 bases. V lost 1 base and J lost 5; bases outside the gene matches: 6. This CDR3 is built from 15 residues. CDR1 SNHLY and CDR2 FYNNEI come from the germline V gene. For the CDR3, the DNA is TGTGCCAGCAGTGAAGGATCGACAGGGGATGAGACCCAGTACTTC. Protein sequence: CASSEGSTGDETQYF. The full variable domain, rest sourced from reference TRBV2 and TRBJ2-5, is EPEVTQTPSHQVTQMGQEVILRCVPISNHLYFYWYRQILGQKVEFLVSFYNNEISEKSEIFDDQFSVERPDGSNFTLKIRSTKLEDSAMYFCASSEGSTGDETQYFGPGTRLLVL.

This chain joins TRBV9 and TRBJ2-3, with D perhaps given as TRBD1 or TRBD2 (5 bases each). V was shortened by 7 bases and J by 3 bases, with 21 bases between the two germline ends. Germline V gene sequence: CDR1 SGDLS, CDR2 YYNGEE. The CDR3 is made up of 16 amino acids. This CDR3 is CASHTGTLSGTDTQYF. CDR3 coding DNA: TGTGCCAGCCACACCGGGACCCTCAGTGGGACAGATACGCAGTATTTT.

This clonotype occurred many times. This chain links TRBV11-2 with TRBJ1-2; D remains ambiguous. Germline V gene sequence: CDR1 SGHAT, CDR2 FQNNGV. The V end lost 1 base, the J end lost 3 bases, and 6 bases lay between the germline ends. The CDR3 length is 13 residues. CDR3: CASSLGEYYGYTF. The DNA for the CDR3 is TGTGCCAGCAGCTTAGGGGAATACTATGGCTACACCTTC. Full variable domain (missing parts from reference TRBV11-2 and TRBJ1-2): EAGVAQSPRYKIIEKRQSVAFWCNPISGHATLYWYQQILGQGPKLLIQFQNNGVVDDSQLPKDRFSAERLKGVDSTLKIQPAKLEDSAVYLCASSLGEYYGYTFGSGTRLTVV.

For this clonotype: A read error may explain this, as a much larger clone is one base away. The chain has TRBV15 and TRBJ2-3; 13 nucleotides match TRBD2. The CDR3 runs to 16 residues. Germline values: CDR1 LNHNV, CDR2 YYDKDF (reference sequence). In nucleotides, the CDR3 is TGTGCCACCAGCAGAAGGACTAGCGGGGGCACAGATATGCAGTATTTT. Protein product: CATSRRTSGGTDMQYF.

This CDR3 reads CASSTGTDSFF. Written as DNA, the CDR3 is TGTGCCAGCAGCACCGGGACCGACTCCTTCTTC. The chain carries TRBV7-8 and TRBJ2-1, with D possibly called TRBD1 or TRBD2 (5 bases each). This CDR3 has 11 residues. Per germline, CDR1 SGHVS and CDR2 FQNEAQ. Trimming took 5 bases from V and 16 from J, leaving 15 bases between them.

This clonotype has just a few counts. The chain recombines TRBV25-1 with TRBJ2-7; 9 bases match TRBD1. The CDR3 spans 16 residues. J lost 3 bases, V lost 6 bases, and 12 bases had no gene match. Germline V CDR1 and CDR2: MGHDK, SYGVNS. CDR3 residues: CASSLEFRGQGYEQYF. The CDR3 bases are TGTGCCAGCAGCTTGGAATTCAGGGGACAGGGCTACGAGCAGTACTTC.

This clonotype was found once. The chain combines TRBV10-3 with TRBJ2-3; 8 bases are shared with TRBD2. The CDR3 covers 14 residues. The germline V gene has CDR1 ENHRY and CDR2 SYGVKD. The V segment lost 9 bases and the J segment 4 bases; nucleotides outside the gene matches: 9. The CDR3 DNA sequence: TGTGCCATGCAGAGGGGACTAGGTGCAGATACGCAGTATTTT. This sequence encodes CAMQRGLGADTQYF.

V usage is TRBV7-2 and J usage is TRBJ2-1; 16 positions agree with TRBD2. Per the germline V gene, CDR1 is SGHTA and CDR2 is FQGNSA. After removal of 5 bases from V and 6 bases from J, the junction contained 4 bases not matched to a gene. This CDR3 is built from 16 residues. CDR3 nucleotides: TGTGCCAGCAGCAAAGGGACTAGCGGGAGGGCCAATGAGCAGTTCTTC. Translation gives CASSKGTSGRANEQFF.

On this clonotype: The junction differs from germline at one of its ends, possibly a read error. The chain's CDR3 is CASSQKRGRDTGAFF. CDR3 nucleotide sequence: TGTGCCAGCAGCCAAAAGCGGGGCCGCGACACTGGAGCTTTCTTT. V is TRBV16 and J is TRBJ1-1; D possibly corresponds to TRBD1 (5 bases). CDR1 KGHSY and CDR2 FQNENV come from the germline V gene. The length of the CDR3 is 15 residues.

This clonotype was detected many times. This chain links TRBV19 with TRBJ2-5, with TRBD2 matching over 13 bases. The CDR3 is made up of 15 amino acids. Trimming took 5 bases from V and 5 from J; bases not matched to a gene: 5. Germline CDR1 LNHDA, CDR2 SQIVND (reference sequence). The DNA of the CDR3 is TGTGCCAGTAGTTCGGGACTAGCGGGAAGGGAGACCCAGTACTTC. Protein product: CASSSGLAGRETQYF.

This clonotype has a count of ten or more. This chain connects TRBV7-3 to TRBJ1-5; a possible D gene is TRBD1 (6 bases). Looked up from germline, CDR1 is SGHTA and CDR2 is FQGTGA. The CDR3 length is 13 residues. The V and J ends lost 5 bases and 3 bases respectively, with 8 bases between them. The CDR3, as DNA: TGTGCCAGCAGCGAGGGGGTCAATCAGCCCCAGCATTTT. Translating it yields CASSEGVNQPQHF. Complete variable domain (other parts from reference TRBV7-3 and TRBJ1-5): GAGVSQTPSNKVTEKGKYVELRCDPISGHTALYWYRQSLGQGPEFLIYFQGTGAADDSGLPNDRFFAVRPEGSVSTLKIQRTERGDSAVYLCASSEGVNQPQHFGDGTRLSIL.

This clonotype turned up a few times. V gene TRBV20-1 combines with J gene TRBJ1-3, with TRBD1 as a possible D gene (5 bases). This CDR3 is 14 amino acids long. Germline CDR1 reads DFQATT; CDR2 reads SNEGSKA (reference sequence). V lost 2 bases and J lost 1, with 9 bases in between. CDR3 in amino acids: CSARPTVSGNTIYF. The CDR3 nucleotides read TGCAGTGCTAGACCGACAGTTTCTGGAAACACCATATATTTT.

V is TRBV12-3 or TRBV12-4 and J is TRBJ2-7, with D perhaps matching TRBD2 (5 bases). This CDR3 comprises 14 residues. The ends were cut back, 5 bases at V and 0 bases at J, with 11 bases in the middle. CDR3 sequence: CASSPSGISYEQYF. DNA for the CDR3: TGTGCCAGCAGTCCCTCCGGGATCTCCTACGAGCAGTACTTC.

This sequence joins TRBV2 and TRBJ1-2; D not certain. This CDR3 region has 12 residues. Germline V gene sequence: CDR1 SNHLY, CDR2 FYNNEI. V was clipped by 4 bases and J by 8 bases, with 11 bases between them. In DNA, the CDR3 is TGTGCCAGCAGTGTGGGAGCGGGGGGCTACACCTTC. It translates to CASSVGAGGYTF.

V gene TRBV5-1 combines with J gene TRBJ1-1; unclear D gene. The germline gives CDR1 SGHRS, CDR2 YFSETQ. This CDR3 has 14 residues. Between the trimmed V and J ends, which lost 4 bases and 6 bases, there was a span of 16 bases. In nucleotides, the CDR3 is TGCGCCAGCAGCGATACGGACGGATGGGCTGAAGCTTTCTTT. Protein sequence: CASSDTDGWAEAFF.

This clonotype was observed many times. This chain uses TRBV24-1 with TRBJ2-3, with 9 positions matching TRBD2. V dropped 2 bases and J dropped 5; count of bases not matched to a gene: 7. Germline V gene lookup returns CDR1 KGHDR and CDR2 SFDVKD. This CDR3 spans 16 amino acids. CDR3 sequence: CATSDSERGELDTQYF. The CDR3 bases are TGTGCCACCAGTGATTCAGAGCGGGGGGAGTTAGATACGCAGTATTTT.